The table lists the clone carrying this T cell receptor (beta chain) with a few counts. Its antigen is not known. After removal of 0 bases from V and 10 bases from J, the junction contained 12 bases not matched to a gene. Germline CDR1 LGHDT, CDR2 YNNKEL (reference sequence). There are 17 residues in the CDR3. The data were taken from a study of CD8 T cells in ankylosing spondylitis. TCR beta libraries were made by quantitative 5'-RACE with molecular barcodes. TCRdb re-derived calls from the 5' RACE reads in MiXCR, one entry per CDR3 protein. The sample yields roughly 490,000 distinct CDR3 sequences, approximately 5% seen once. General study points: Reportedly, significant enrichment of disease-linked clones occurred in matched ankylosing spondylitis synovial fluid. Eight or nine highly homologous variants formed a TCR beta motif that appeared characteristic of ankylosing spondylitis blood.

The chain is built from TRBV3-1 and TRBJ2-1; 10 bases fit TRBD1. The sample consisted of blood, either unsorted or a sorted T cell fraction (not recorded which). The TCR was taken from a male donor with ankylosing spondylitis. The CDR3 coding sequence is TGTGCCAGCAGCCAAGATGTGGTATGGGACAGGGGAGAAGAGCAGTTCTTC. Translating gives CASSQDVVWDRGEEQFF.